This TCR beta chain was captured in a study of blood T cell repertoires in COVID-19. Germline CDR1 reads SGHRS; CDR2 reads YFSETQ. This CDR3 spans 14 amino acids. V was pared by 0 bases and J by 2 bases, with 7 bases between. Participants were placed into cohorts based on the clinical history they reported. Assay used: immunoSEQ multiplex PCR; TCRdb lists only in-frame clones, some missing. This table has around 160,000 clones, approximately 80% appearing once. The chain couples TRBV5-1 to TRBJ2-3; D perhaps matches TRBD2 (6 bases). Sequenced sample: PBMCs or T cells enriched from blood (not recorded which). The TCR comes from a woman aged 60-75 years who had recovered from COVID-19. CDR3 sequence (DNA): TGCGCCAGCAGCTTGGAGGACTACACAGATACGCAGTATTTT. Translated, it gives CASSLEDYTDTQYF.